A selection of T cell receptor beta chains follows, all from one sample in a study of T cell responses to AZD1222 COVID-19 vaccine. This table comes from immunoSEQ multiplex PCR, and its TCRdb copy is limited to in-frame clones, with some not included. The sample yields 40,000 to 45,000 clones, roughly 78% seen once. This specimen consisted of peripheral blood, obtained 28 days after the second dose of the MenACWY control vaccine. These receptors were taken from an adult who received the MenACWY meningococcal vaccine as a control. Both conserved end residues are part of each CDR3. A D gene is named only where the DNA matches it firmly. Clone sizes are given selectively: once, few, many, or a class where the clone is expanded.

CDR3 protein: CASSQTSRVQGGSAFF
CDR3 DNA: TGCGCCAGCAGCCAAACAAGCCGCGTCCAGGGAGGTTCGGCTTTCTTT
clone size: .
V gene: TRBV5-1
D gene: .
J gene: TRBJ1-1

CDR3 protein: CASSLNTEAFF
CDR3 DNA: TGCGCCAGCAGCTTAAACACTGAAGCTTTCTTT
clone size: few
V gene: TRBV5-1
D gene: .
J gene: TRBJ1-1

CDR3 protein: CASSLAVAGGQETQYF
CDR3 DNA: TGCGCCAGCAGCTTGGCTGTAGCGGGGGGACAAGAGACCCAGTACTTC
clone size: once
V gene: TRBV5-1
D gene: TRBD2
J gene: TRBJ2-5

CDR3 protein: CASSLMTTNTGELFF
CDR3 DNA: TGCGCCAGCAGCTTGATGACAACCAACACCGGGGAGCTGTTTTTT
clone size: .
V gene: TRBV5-1
D gene: .
J gene: TRBJ2-2

CDR3 protein: CASSDRGGVEKLFF
CDR3 DNA: TGTGCCAGCAGCGACAGGGGAGGTGTTGAAAAACTGTTTTTT
clone size: few
V gene: TRBV5-8
D gene: TRBD1
J gene: TRBJ1-4

CDR3 protein: CAGRGSSYNSPLHF
CDR3 DNA: TGTGCCGGTCGGGGCAGCTCCTATAATTCACCCCTCCACTTT
clone size: once
V gene: TRBV6-5
D gene: .
J gene: TRBJ1-6

CDR3 protein: CASSPISGELFF
CDR3 DNA: TGTGCCAGCAGCCCCATATCCGGGGAGCTGTTTTTT
clone size: .
V gene: TRBV12-3/TRBV12-4
D gene: .
J gene: TRBJ2-2

CDR3 protein: CASSSRPDQPQHF
CDR3 DNA: TGTGCCAGCAGCTCCAGACCGGATCAGCCCCAGCATTTT
clone size: .
V gene: TRBV7-9
D gene: .
J gene: TRBJ1-5

CDR3 protein: CASSDTYNSPLHF
CDR3 DNA: TGTGCCAGCAGTGACACCTATAATTCACCCCTCCACTTT
clone size: .
V gene: TRBV2
D gene: .
J gene: TRBJ1-6

CDR3 protein: CASSQEGTGRNTGELFF
CDR3 DNA: TGCGCCAGCAGCCAGGAGGGGACAGGGAGGAACACCGGGGAGCTGTTTTTT
clone size: .
V gene: TRBV4-1
D gene: TRBD1
J gene: TRBJ2-2

CDR3 protein: CASTTWGPNEKLFF
CDR3 DNA: TGTGCCAGTACCACTTGGGGGCCTAATGAAAAACTGTTTTTT
clone size: .
V gene: TRBV19
D gene: .
J gene: TRBJ1-4

CDR3 protein: CASSPKRDSKAFF
CDR3 DNA: TGTGCCAGCAGTCCGAAAAGGGACAGCAAAGCTTTCTTT
clone size: .
V gene: TRBV6-5
D gene: TRBD1
J gene: TRBJ1-1

CDR3 protein: CASSLNREQYF
CDR3 DNA: TGTGCCAGCAGCTTGAATCGGGAGCAGTACTTC
clone size: .
V gene: TRBV5-6
D gene: .
J gene: TRBJ2-7

CDR3 protein: CASSQTGTRNEKLFF
CDR3 DNA: TGCGCCAGCAGCCAAACCGGGACACGGAACGAAAAACTGTTTTTT
clone size: .
V gene: TRBV4-1
D gene: .
J gene: TRBJ1-4

CDR3 protein: CASSERLVGVQETQYF
CDR3 DNA: TGTGCCAGCAGCGAAAGGCTAGTGGGGGTCCAAGAGACCCAGTACTTC
clone size: .
V gene: TRBV2
D gene: .
J gene: TRBJ2-5

CDR3 protein: CASSLSGPDYEQFF
CDR3 DNA: TGTGCCAGCAGTTTATCGGGCCCCGACTACGAGCAGTTCTTC
clone size: few
V gene: TRBV27
D gene: .
J gene: TRBJ2-1

CDR3 protein: CASSFVDLTTAEQYF
CDR3 DNA: TGTGCCAGCAGCTTTGTGGACCTGACTACGGCCGAGCAGTACTTC
clone size: .
V gene: TRBV7-8
D gene: .
J gene: TRBJ2-7

CDR3 protein: CASSPSRAEQFF
CDR3 DNA: TGTGCCAGCTCACCTTCGAGGGCTGAGCAGTTCTTC
clone size: .
V gene: TRBV18
D gene: .
J gene: TRBJ2-1

CDR3 protein: CASTKGGTQYF
CDR3 DNA: TGTGCCAGCACAAAGGGAGGGACGCAGTATTTT
clone size: .
V gene: TRBV9
D gene: TRBD2
J gene: TRBJ2-3

CDR3 protein: CASSVDEQFF
CDR3 DNA: TGTGCCAGCAGTGTCGATGAGCAGTTCTTC
clone size: .
V gene: TRBV2
D gene: .
J gene: TRBJ2-1

CDR3 protein: CASSISLPTESSYEQYF
CDR3 DNA: TGTGCCAGTAGTATCTCCCTACCGACAGAGAGCTCCTACGAGCAGTACTTC
clone size: .
V gene: TRBV19
D gene: .
J gene: TRBJ2-7

CDR3 protein: CASSSSGTGITYNEQFF
CDR3 DNA: TGCGCCAGCAGCTCCTCCGGGACAGGGATTACCTACAATGAGCAGTTCTTC
clone size: .
V gene: TRBV5-1
D gene: TRBD1
J gene: TRBJ2-1

CDR3 protein: CASSQGGGNSPLHF
CDR3 DNA: TGTGCCAGCAGCCAAGGGGGGGGAAATTCACCCCTCCACTTT
clone size: .
V gene: TRBV3-1/TRBV3-2
D gene: .
J gene: TRBJ1-6

CDR3 protein: CASTEGVSEAFF
CDR3 DNA: TGTGCCAGCACCGAAGGGGTGTCTGAAGCTTTCTTT
clone size: .
V gene: TRBV2
D gene: .
J gene: TRBJ1-1

CDR3 protein: CASSPTADNEQFF
CDR3 DNA: TGTGCCAGCTCTCCGACCGCGGACAATGAGCAGTTCTTC
clone size: .
V gene: TRBV18
D gene: .
J gene: TRBJ2-1

CDR3 protein: CASSFRTSGSNTGELFF
CDR3 DNA: TGCGCCAGCAGTTTCCGGACTAGCGGGAGCAACACCGGGGAGCTGTTTTTT
clone size: .
V gene: TRBV5-1
D gene: TRBD2
J gene: TRBJ2-2

CDR3 protein: CASSFPGRNTEAFF
CDR3 DNA: TGTGCCAGCAGCTTCCCGGGACGGAACACTGAAGCTTTCTTT
clone size: once
V gene: TRBV5-4
D gene: .
J gene: TRBJ1-1

CDR3 protein: CASSLQGVLVHGELFF
CDR3 DNA: TGTGCCAGCAGTCTACAGGGGGTATTGGTGCACGGGGAGCTGTTTTTT
clone size: .
V gene: TRBV5-6
D gene: TRBD1
J gene: TRBJ2-2

CDR3 protein: CASSPLLGGGETQYF
CDR3 DNA: TGTGCCAGCTCACCATTACTCGGAGGGGGAGAGACCCAGTACTTC
clone size: .
V gene: TRBV18
D gene: .
J gene: TRBJ2-5

CDR3 protein: CASSQEGQGSSYNSPLHF
CDR3 DNA: TGCGCCAGCAGCCAAGAGGGACAGGGGAGCTCCTATAATTCACCCCTCCACTTT
clone size: .
V gene: TRBV4-1
D gene: TRBD1
J gene: TRBJ1-6

CDR3 protein: CSVDWTGGYGYTF
CDR3 DNA: TGCAGCGTTGATTGGACAGGGGGCTATGGCTACACCTTC
clone size: .
V gene: TRBV29-1
D gene: TRBD1
J gene: TRBJ1-2

CDR3 protein: CASSQGAGGRDEQYF
CDR3 DNA: TGCGCCAGCAGCCAAGGTGCGGGAGGCCGGGACGAGCAGTACTTC
clone size: .
V gene: TRBV10-1
D gene: TRBD2
J gene: TRBJ2-7

CDR3 protein: CASSVFRGDTQYF
CDR3 DNA: TGTGCCAGCAGCGTATTCCGCGGAGATACGCAGTATTTT
clone size: medium-sized
V gene: TRBV9
D gene: .
J gene: TRBJ2-3

CDR3 protein: CASSLDLPDTQYF
CDR3 DNA: TGTGCCAGCAGCTTAGATCTCCCGGATACGCAGTATTTT
clone size: .
V gene: TRBV11-2
D gene: .
J gene: TRBJ2-3

CDR3 protein: CAWSATGTSGSTEQFF
CDR3 DNA: TGTGCCTGGAGTGCCACCGGGACTAGCGGGAGTACTGAGCAGTTCTTC
clone size: .
V gene: TRBV30
D gene: TRBD2
J gene: TRBJ2-1

CDR3 protein: CASGLEGHRYGYTF
CDR3 DNA: TGTGCTAGTGGTTTGGAAGGACACCGTTATGGCTACACCTTC
clone size: .
V gene: TRBV12-5
D gene: .
J gene: TRBJ1-2

CDR3 protein: CATSDQRQGANNEQFF
CDR3 DNA: TGTGCCACCAGTGACCAGAGACAGGGGGCTAACAATGAGCAGTTCTTC
clone size: few
V gene: TRBV24-1
D gene: TRBD1
J gene: TRBJ2-1

CDR3 protein: CASSISGRFGYTF
CDR3 DNA: TGTGCCAGTAGTATATCGGGGCGCTTTGGCTACACCTTC
clone size: .
V gene: TRBV19
D gene: .
J gene: TRBJ1-2

CDR3 protein: CASSLVGAGENIQYF
CDR3 DNA: TGTGCCAGCAGTTTAGTAGGGGCTGGGGAAAACATTCAGTACTTC
clone size: .
V gene: TRBV28
D gene: .
J gene: TRBJ2-4

CDR3 protein: CASSVRLVGGTYEQYF
CDR3 DNA: TGTGCCAGCAGCGTCCGCTTGGTAGGCGGGACCTACGAGCAGTACTTC
clone size: once
V gene: TRBV28
D gene: .
J gene: TRBJ2-7

CDR3 protein: CAWRGVEKLFF
CDR3 DNA: TGTGCCTGGAGGGGGGTTGAAAAACTGTTTTTT
clone size: .
V gene: TRBV30
D gene: .
J gene: TRBJ1-4